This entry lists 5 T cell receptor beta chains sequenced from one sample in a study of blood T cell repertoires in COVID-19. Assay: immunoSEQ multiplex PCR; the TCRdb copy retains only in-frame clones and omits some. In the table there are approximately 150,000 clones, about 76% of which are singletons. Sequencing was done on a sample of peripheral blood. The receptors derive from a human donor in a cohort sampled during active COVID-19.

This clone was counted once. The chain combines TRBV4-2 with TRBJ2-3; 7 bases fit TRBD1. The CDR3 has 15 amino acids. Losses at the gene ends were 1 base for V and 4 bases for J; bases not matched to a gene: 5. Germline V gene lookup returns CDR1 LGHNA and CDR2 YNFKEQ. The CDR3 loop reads CASSQGAGGADTQYF. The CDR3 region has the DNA TGTGCCAGCAGCCAAGGGGCAGGGGGTGCAGATACGCAGTATTTT.

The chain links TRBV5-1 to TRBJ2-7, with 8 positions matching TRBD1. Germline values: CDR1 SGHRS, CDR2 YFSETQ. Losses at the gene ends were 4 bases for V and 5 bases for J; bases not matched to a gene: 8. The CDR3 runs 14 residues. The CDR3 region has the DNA TGCGCCAGCAGCCCCCCCGGGACAGGACACGAGCAGTACTTC. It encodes CASSPPGTGHEQYF.

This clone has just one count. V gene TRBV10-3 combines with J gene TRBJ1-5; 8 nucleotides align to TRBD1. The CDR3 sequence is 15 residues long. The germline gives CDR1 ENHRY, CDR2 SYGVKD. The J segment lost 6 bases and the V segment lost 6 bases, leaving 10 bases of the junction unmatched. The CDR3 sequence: CAISEGQGVGQPQHF. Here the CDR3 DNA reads TGTGCCATCAGCGAAGGACAGGGAGTGGGTCAGCCCCAGCATTTT.

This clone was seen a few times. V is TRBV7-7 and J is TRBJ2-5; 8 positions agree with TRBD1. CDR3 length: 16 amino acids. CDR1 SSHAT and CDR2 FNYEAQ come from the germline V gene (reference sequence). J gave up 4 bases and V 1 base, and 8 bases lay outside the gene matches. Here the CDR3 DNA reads TGTGCCAGCAGCTTAGAAATCGAGACAGGGGTAGAGACCCAGTACTTC. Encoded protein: CASSLEIETGVETQYF.

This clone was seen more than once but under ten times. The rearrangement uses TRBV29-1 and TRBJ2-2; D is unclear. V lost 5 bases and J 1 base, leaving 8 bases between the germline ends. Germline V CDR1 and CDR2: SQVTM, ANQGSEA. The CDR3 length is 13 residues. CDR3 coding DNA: TGCAGCGTTAAGTCAGTGAACACCGGGGAGCTGTTTTTT. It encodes CSVKSVNTGELFF.